The entry that follows covers one T cell receptor (beta chain) sequence. What it binds is unknown. The related graft donor's blood sample was taken on the day of bone marrow donation. Method: immunoSEQ multiplex PCR; TCRdb's copy keeps in-frame clones and lacks some. The sample lists around 50,000 clones, roughly nine tenths occurring once. This entry belongs to a study of T cells after posttransplantation cyclophosphamide. CDR3 size: 18 residues. The study's findings and limits: Donor CD8+ memory clones often dominated recipient blood repertoires at later times.

The receptor was isolated from a woman in her fifties or sixties in good health and a related stem cell transplant donor. J is TRBJ1-5 and V is TRBV21-1. TRBV21-1 is a listed pseudogene. The specimen was PBMCs. CDR3 sequence (DNA): TGTGCCAGCAGCAGGCTCACGGGAGAGGAGGGGCCACACCAGCCCCAGCATTTT. It codes for CASSRLTGEEGPHQPQHF.